A single sample gave rise to the 32 T cell receptor beta chains below, sequenced in a study of glioma-infiltrating T cells after dendritic cell vaccination. Sequencing used immunoSEQ multiplex PCR; TCRdb keeps in-frame clones, though not all of them. The data show 93,000 or so clones, with roughly 83% seen just once and about 6.5% held by the top ten. Source: blood, taken before dendritic cell vaccination. The origin of the receptors is a human donor with glioblastoma.

This sequence joins TRBV5-4 and TRBJ2-5, with 8 bases fitting TRBD1. The CDR3 runs 13 residues. V lost 3 bases to trimming and J lost 4 bases; unmatched junction nucleotides: 2. Looked up from germline, CDR1 is SGHNT and CDR2 is YYREEE (reference sequence). CDR3 in amino acids: CASSSTGGETQYF. The DNA of the CDR3 is TGTGCCAGCAGCTCCACAGGGGGAGAGACCCAGTACTTC.

CDR3 residues: CSVEKGQVIYNEQFF. The CDR3 DNA is TGCAGCGTAGAAAAGGGACAGGTGATTTACAATGAGCAGTTCTTC. The V gene is TRBV29-1, the J gene TRBJ2-1; TRBD1 matches 8 bases. Germline V gene data show CDR1 as SQVTM and CDR2 as ANQGSEA. Trimming removed 6 bases from V and 4 bases from J; junction bases left unmatched: 11. The CDR3 is 15 amino acids.

This clone was found a few times. J is TRBJ1-5 and V is TRBV6-5; D not certain. Germline assignment: CDR1 MNHEY and CDR2 SVGAGI. V was clipped by 8 bases and J by 2 bases, with 10 bases between them. CDR3 size: 13 residues. CDR3 sequence: CASGLIRNQPQHF. The DNA for the CDR3 is TGTGCCAGCGGGCTAATCCGCAATCAGCCCCAGCATTTT.

J is TRBJ2-1 and V is TRBV5-1; 7 bases are shared with TRBD2. This CDR3 is 15 amino acids long. The V gene's germline CDR1 is SGHRS and CDR2 YFSETQ. V was pared by 4 bases and J by 7 bases, with 11 bases of the junction left unmatched. CDR3 bases: TGCGCCAGCAGCACCAGGGAGGGCCTCGGGAATGAGCAGTTCTTC. It translates to CASSTREGLGNEQFF.

This rearrangement joins TRBV27 to TRBJ2-5; 8 bases agree with TRBD1. V trimming: 4 bases; J trimming: 11 bases; junction bases outside the gene matches: 12. The CDR3 runs to 14 residues. The germline gives CDR1 MNHEY, CDR2 SMNVEV (reference sequence). CDR3 nucleotide sequence: TGTGCCAGCAGTTCTACCAGGGGGCGAGAGGAGCAGTACTTC. This encodes CASSSTRGREEQYF.

This chain uses TRBV25-1 with TRBJ1-3, with a possible D match to TRBD1 (6 bases). CDR1 and CDR2 (germline): MGHDK, SYGVNS. The CDR3 length is 17 residues. V was clipped by 1 base and J by 2 bases, with 15 bases between them. The CDR3 coding sequence is TGTGCCAGCAGTGAATGGGGTCCAGGGGCCACTGGAAACACCATATATTTT. This translates into CASSEWGPGATGNTIYF.

Comments on this clone: A read error is likely, as this CDR3 ends without the conserved phenylalanine or tryptophan. The limits of the CDR3 on the DNA are not certain, so only TCRdb's listed CDR3 is given. The CDR3 here is CASMINRGNGYTC. This rearrangement joins TRBV19 to TRBJ1-2; TRBD1, the table's D call, lacks a check against the DNA. CDR1 is LNHDA and CDR2 is SQIVND in the germline V gene (reference sequence). The length of the CDR3 is 13 amino acids, counting both ends.

The V gene is TRBV5-4, the J gene TRBJ1-2; 10 bases fit TRBD1. CDR1 is SGHNT, CDR2 YYREEE, per germline (reference sequence). J was trimmed by 3 bases and V by 4 bases; bases with no gene match: 9. This CDR3 contains 16 residues. This CDR3 is CASSQSGTGDYYGYTF. As DNA, the CDR3 is TGTGCCAGCAGCCAGTCCGGGACAGGGGATTACTATGGCTACACCTTC.

The chain recombines TRBV18 with TRBJ2-7; D may be TRBD1 (6 bases). The CDR3 totals 14 residues. Per the germline V gene, CDR1 is KGHSH and CDR2 is LQKENI. The V and J ends lost 4 bases and 2 bases respectively, with 12 bases between them. In DNA form, the CDR3 reads TGTGCCAGCTCACAGGACACAGGGACCTACGAGCAGTACTTC. It encodes CASSQDTGTYEQYF. The complete variable domain, with remaining parts taken from reference TRBV18 and TRBJ2-7, reads NAGVMQNPRHLVRRRGQEARLRCSPMKGHSHVYWYRQLPEEGLKFMVYLQKENIIDESGMPKERFSAEFPKEGPSILRIQQVVRGDSAAYFCASSQDTGTYEQYFGPGTRLTVT.

The chain combines TRBV6-6 with TRBJ1-1; possible D gene TRBD1, 6 bases. This CDR3 contains 15 residues. Between the trimmed V and J ends, which lost 0 bases and 2 bases, there was a span of 10 bases. Germline V gene sequence: CDR1 MNHNY, CDR2 SVGAGI (reference sequence). Here the CDR3 DNA reads TGTGCCAGCAGTTACTCACAGGGCCTCAACACTGAAGCTTTCTTT. Its translation is CASSYSQGLNTEAFF.

For the CDR3, the DNA is TGTGCCAGCAGTTCCCGCCTCGGGTACTATGGCTACACCTTC. This translates into CASSSRLGYYGYTF. V gene TRBV6-5 combines with J gene TRBJ1-2; D not certain. The CDR3 totals 14 residues. The germline V and J ends were trimmed by 4 bases and 3 bases, with 12 bases remaining between them. The germline V gene encodes CDR1 MNHEY and CDR2 SVGAGI.

The V call is TRBV7-8, the J call TRBJ1-4, with TRBD1 matching 8 bases. Trimming took 5 bases from V and 8 from J; bases not matched to a gene: 10. The CDR3 extends over 15 amino acids. Germline V gives CDR1 SGHVS, CDR2 FQNEAQ. The CDR3 region has the DNA TGTGCCAGCAGCCCCCGGACAGGGTATACCGAAAAACTGTTTTTT. Amino acids: CASSPRTGYTEKLFF. The variable domain in full, completed from reference TRBV7-8 and TRBJ1-4, reads GAGVSQSPRYKVAKRGQDVALRCDPISGHVSLFWYQQALGQGPEFLTYFQNEAQLDKSGLPSDRFFAERPEGSVSTLKIQRTQQEDSAVYLCASSPRTGYTEKLFFGSGTQLSVL.

This clone was counted a few times. The chain is built from TRBV10-3 and TRBJ1-2; D perhaps matches TRBD1 (6 bases). The CDR3 length is 13 residues. The ends were cut back, 4 bases at V and 2 bases at J, with 8 bases in the middle. Germline V gene data show CDR1 as ENHRY and CDR2 as SYGVKD. The chain's CDR3 is CAISGQVNYGYTF. The CDR3 nucleotides are TGTGCCATCAGTGGACAGGTGAACTATGGCTACACCTTC.

The chain links TRBV5-1 to TRBJ1-6; D call uncertain. Trimming took off 0 bases at V and 5 bases at J, with 12 bases between the two ends. The CDR3 runs 16 residues. Germline V gene data show CDR1 as SGHRS and CDR2 as YFSETQ. The CDR3, as DNA: TGCGCCAGCAGCTTGGCCTGGGCCGGAAATAATTCACCCCTCCACTTT. It is translated as CASSLAWAGNNSPLHF.

The CDR3 protein is CASSPRRSSYEQYF. CDR3 nucleotides: TGTGCCAGCTCACCACGACGGAGCTCCTACGAGCAGTACTTC. V gene TRBV18 combines with J gene TRBJ2-7; no clear D gene. Germline CDR1 and CDR2: KGHSH and LQKENI. V lost 1 base and J lost 0, with 7 bases in between. There are 14 residues in the CDR3.

This clone occurred a few times. This rearrangement joins TRBV9 to TRBJ1-6; 7 nucleotides align to TRBD1. The germline gives CDR1 SGDLS, CDR2 YYNGEE. The CDR3 sequence is 15 residues long. Trimming cost V 1 base and J 10 bases; bases outside gene matches: 8. The CDR3, as DNA: TGTGCCAGCAGCGTATCGGCAAGGGGGCAATCACCCCTCCACTTT. Translating gives CASSVSARGQSPLHF.

This sequence joins TRBV19 and TRBJ1-1, with 8 bases identical to TRBD1. The CDR3 is made up of 14 amino acids. Germline CDR1 reads LNHDA; CDR2 reads SQIVND (reference sequence). After removal of 6 bases from V and 6 bases from J, the junction contained 9 bases not matched to a gene. CDR3 protein: CASSDRGGKAEAFF. The DNA of the CDR3 is TGTGCCAGTAGCGACAGGGGAGGAAAAGCTGAAGCTTTCTTT.

This clone came up once. The chain uses TRBV28 and TRBJ1-2, with 10 bases that match TRBD1. The CDR3 contains 15 residues. Trimming cost V 8 bases and J 4 bases; bases outside gene matches: 10. In germline, CDR1 is MDHEN, CDR2 SYDVKM. The CDR3 DNA is TGTGCCAGCGCCATAACAGACAGGGGGCTCTATGGCTACACCTTC. Its translation: CASAITDRGLYGYTF.

The genes are TRBV21-1 and TRBJ1-1; the D call of TRBD1 is as the table states it, not checked on the DNA. TRBV21-1 is deemed a pseudogene. The CDR3 covers 13 residues. CDR3 nucleotide sequence: TGTGCCAGCCCAATACAGGGGGGGACTGAAGCTTTCTTT. It is translated as CASPIQGGTEAFF.

The chain uses TRBV5-1 and TRBJ2-3; 12 positions match TRBD2. The V segment lost 4 bases and the J segment 4 bases; nucleotides outside the gene matches: 1. From germline, CDR1 is SGHRS and CDR2 YFSETQ. The CDR3 contains 14 residues. The CDR3 here is CASSLAGGPDTQYF. CDR3 nucleotides: TGCGCCAGCAGCCTAGCGGGAGGGCCAGATACGCAGTATTTT.

The V and J genes are TRBV7-9 and TRBJ1-1, with no clear D. Deletions cut 2 bases from V and 3 bases from J, with 7 bases between. The CDR3 spans 13 residues. Looked up from germline, CDR1 is SEHNR and CDR2 is FQNEAQ (reference sequence). CDR3 protein: CASSLHSDTEAFF. DNA of the CDR3: TGTGCCAGCAGCTTACATAGTGACACTGAAGCTTTCTTT.

The chain has TRBV15 and TRBJ2-5, with D perhaps TRBD1 (6 bases). The J call may not be correct, given that the DNA end is closer to TRBJ2-7. Germline CDR1 reads LNHNV; CDR2 reads YYDKDF (reference sequence). The CDR3 has 16 residues. CDR3 bases: TGTGCCACCAGCAGAGTTATGACAGGAGTCCTGTACGAGCAGTACTTC. Its translation is CATSRVMTGVLYEQYF.

The J gene is TRBJ2-2, the V gene TRBV7-2, with a tentative D call TRBD2 (5 bases). CDR3 size: 16 residues. The V gene's germline CDR1 is SGHTA and CDR2 FQGNSA. V was trimmed by 4 bases and J by 0 bases, leaving 12 bases between them. The CDR3 DNA reads TGTGCCAGCAGCTCGCCCCAGCGGTCGAACACCGGGGAGCTGTTTTTT. Its translation is CASSSPQRSNTGELFF.

The CDR3 loop reads CATKDSSYNSPLHF. DNA of the CDR3: TGTGCCACCAAGGACAGCTCCTATAATTCACCCCTCCACTTT. The chain links TRBV28 to TRBJ1-6; D may be TRBD1 (6 bases). The V end was cut by 10 bases, the J end by 0 bases, with 10 bases between. There are 14 residues in the CDR3. Germline lookup yields CDR1 MDHEN and CDR2 SYDVKM.

The chain links TRBV5-4 to TRBJ2-1; 13 bases are a match to TRBD2. The ends lost 3 bases at V and 7 bases at J; junction bases unmatched: 4. Germline V gene sequence: CDR1 SGHNT, CDR2 YYREEE (reference sequence). This CDR3 is built from 15 residues. CDR3 in amino acids: CASSSLAGGRNEQFF. In DNA, the CDR3 is TGTGCCAGCAGCTCACTAGCGGGAGGGAGGAATGAGCAGTTCTTC.

This clone was detected a few times. The chain joins TRBV5-1 to TRBJ1-2; 8 bases are a match to TRBD1. This CDR3 region has 13 residues. CDR1 and CDR2 from the germline V gene are SGHRS and YFSETQ. With V trimmed by 2 bases and J by 6 bases, 3 bases remained unmatched. Here the CDR3 DNA reads TGCGCCAGCAGCTTCCAGGGGGCGGATGGCTACACCTTC. Amino acid sequence: CASSFQGADGYTF.

The V and J genes are TRBV11-1 and TRBJ2-3; 8 nucleotides align to TRBD2. The V segment lost 5 bases and the J segment 4 bases; nucleotides outside the gene matches: 8. This CDR3 region has 15 residues. Germline V CDR1 and CDR2: SGHAT, FQDESV (reference sequence). The DNA of the CDR3 is TGTGCCAGCAGCCTTCGGGGGGGCGGCCCAGATACGCAGTATTTT. Residues: CASSLRGGGPDTQYF.

The chain is built from TRBV5-1 and TRBJ2-2, with a weak D call TRBD1 (5 bases). The V end was cut by 3 bases, the J end by 1 base, with 10 bases between. From germline, CDR1 is SGHRS and CDR2 YFSETQ. The CDR3 spans 15 residues. The CDR3 coding sequence is TGCGCCAGCAGCTCCCAGGGCCTGAACACCGGGGAGCTGTTTTTT. This encodes CASSSQGLNTGELFF.

The chain has TRBV7-9 and TRBJ1-1; the D gene is possibly TRBD1 (5 bases). Trimming cost V 1 base and J 5 bases, with 11 bases left between them. The germline V gene encodes CDR1 SEHNR and CDR2 FQNEAQ (reference sequence). CDR3 size: 14 residues. Here the CDR3 DNA reads TGTGCCAGCAGCTTAGGGCAGGGAAGTACTGAAGCTTTCTTT. This gives the protein CASSLGQGSTEAFF.

By its share, this clone is medium-sized. The rearrangement uses TRBV7-9 and TRBJ2-7; D possibly corresponds to TRBD1 (5 bases). CDR1 SEHNR and CDR2 FQNEAQ come from the germline V gene (reference sequence). V lost 1 base and J 5 bases, leaving 9 bases between the germline ends. The CDR3 extends over 13 amino acids. Here the CDR3 reads CASSLGMGHEQYF. The DNA of the CDR3 is TGTGCCAGCAGCTTAGGGATGGGGCACGAGCAGTACTTC.

The genes are TRBV2 and TRBJ2-2; the match to TRBD2 covers 12 bases. This CDR3 is built from 15 residues. Unmatched junction bases numbered 3, after V lost 5 bases and J lost 5 bases. Germline V gene lookup returns CDR1 SNHLY and CDR2 FYNNEI. CDR3 protein: CASSPGLAGTGELFF. In nucleotides, the CDR3 is TGTGCCAGCAGTCCTGGACTAGCGGGGACCGGGGAGCTGTTTTTT. The full variable domain, completed using reference TRBV2 and TRBJ2-2, is EPEVTQTPSHQVTQMGQEVILRCVPISNHLYFYWYRQILGQKVEFLVSFYNNEISEKSEIFDDQFSVERPDGSNFTLKIRSTKLEDSAMYFCASSPGLAGTGELFFGEGSRLTVL.

The chain couples TRBV5-4 to TRBJ2-5, with TRBD2 matching over 13 bases. There are 16 residues in the CDR3. Losses at the gene ends were 3 bases for V and 3 bases for J; bases not matched to a gene: 5. CDR1 SGHNT and CDR2 YYREEE come from the germline V gene (reference sequence). CDR3 loop: CASSSGGTSGKETQYF. The CDR3 DNA is TGTGCCAGCAGCTCTGGTGGGACTAGCGGGAAAGAGACCCAGTACTTC.